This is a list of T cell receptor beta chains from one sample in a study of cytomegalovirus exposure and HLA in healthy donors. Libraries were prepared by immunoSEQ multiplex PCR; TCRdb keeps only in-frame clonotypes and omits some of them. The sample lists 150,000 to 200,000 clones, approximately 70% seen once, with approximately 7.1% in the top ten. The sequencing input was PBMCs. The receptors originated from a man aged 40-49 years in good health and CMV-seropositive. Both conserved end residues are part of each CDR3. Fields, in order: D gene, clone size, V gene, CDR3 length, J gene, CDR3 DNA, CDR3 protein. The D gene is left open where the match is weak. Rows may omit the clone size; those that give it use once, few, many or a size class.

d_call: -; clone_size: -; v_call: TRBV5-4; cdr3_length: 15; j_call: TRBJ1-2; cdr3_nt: TGTGCCAGCAGCTTGGTTATGGGGCAGGTCGGCGGCTACACCTTC; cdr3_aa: CASSLVMGQVGGYTF
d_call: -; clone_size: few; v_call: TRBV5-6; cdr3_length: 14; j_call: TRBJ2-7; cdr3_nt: TGTGCCAGCAGCTTGGGGCAGGTGAACTACGAGCAGTACTTC; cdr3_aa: CASSLGQVNYEQYF
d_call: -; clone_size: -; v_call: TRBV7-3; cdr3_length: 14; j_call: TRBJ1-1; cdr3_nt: TGTGCCAGCAGCCCGGGGACATCGAACACTGAAGCTTTCTTT; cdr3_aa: CASSPGTSNTEAFF
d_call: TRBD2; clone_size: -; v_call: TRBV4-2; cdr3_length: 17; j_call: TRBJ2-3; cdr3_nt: TGTGCCAGCAGCCAAGATGCCCCGGGAGGATCCACAGATACGCAGTATTTT; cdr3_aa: CASSQDAPGGSTDTQYF
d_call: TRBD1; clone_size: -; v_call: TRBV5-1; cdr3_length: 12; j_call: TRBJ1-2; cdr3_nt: TGCGCCAGCAGGCGGGACAGTGATGGCTACACCTTC; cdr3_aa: CASRRDSDGYTF
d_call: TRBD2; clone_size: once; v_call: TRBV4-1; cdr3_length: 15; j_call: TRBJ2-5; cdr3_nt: TGCGCCAGCAGCCAACTACCCGGGGGGCAAGAGACCCAGTACTTC; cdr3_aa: CASSQLPGGQETQYF
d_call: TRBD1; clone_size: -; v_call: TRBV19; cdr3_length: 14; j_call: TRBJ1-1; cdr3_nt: TGTGCCAGTAGTATGGGACAGGCGAACACTGAAGCTTTCTTT; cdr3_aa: CASSMGQANTEAFF
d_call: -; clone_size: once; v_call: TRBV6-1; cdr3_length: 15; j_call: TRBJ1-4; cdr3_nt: TGTGCCAGCAGAGTCGAACGGGGAGGGGAAGAAAAACTGTTTTTT; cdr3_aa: CASRVERGGEEKLFF
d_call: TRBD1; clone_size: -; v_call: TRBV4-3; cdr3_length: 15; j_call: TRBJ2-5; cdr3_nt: TGCGCCAGCAGCCAAGATGGGACAGGGGTAGAGACCCAGTACTTC; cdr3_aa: CASSQDGTGVETQYF
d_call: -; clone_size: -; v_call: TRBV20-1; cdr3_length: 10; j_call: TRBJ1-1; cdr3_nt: TGCAGTGCCCAGACACCTGAAGCTTTCTTT; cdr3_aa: CSAQTPEAFF
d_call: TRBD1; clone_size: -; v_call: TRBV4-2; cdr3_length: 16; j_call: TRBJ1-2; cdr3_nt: TGTGCCAGCAGCCAAGCCGGGGACAGGGCCAACTATGGCTACACCTTC; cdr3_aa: CASSQAGDRANYGYTF
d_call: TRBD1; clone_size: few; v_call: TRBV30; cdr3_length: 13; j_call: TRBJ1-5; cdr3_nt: TGTGCCTGGGGACAGGGGAGCAATCAGCCCCAGCATTTT; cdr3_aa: CAWGQGSNQPQHF
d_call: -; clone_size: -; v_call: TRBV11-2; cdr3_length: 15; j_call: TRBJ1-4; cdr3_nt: TGTGCCAGCAGCAAAGAGGGCAGTTCTTTTGCAAAACTGTTTTTT; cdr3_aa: CASSKEGSSFAKLFF
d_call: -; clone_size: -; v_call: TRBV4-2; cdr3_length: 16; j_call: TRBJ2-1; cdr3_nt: TGTGCCAGCAGCCAAGGGCCGGGGGTGGCCTACAATGAGCAGTTCTTC; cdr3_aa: CASSQGPGVAYNEQFF
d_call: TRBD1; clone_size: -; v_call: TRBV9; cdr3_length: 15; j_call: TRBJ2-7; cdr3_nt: TGTGCCAGCAGCGTGAGGGACAGGCGCGATTACGAGCAGTACTTC; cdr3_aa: CASSVRDRRDYEQYF